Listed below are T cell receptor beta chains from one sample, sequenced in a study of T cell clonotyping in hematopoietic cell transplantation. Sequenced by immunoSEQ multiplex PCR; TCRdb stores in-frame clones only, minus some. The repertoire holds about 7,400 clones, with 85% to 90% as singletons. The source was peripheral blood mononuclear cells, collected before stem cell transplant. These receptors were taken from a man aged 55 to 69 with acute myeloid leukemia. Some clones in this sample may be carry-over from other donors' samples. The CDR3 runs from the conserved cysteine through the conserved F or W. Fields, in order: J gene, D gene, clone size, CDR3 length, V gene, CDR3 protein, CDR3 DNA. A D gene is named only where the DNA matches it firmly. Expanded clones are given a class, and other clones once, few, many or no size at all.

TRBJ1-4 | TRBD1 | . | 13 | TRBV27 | CASSFGQGAELFF | TGTGCCAGCAGTTTCGGACAGGGAGCCGAACTGTTTTTT
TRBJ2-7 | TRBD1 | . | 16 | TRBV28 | CASSFLTGQGFYEQYF | TGTGCCAGCAGTTTCCTGACGGGACAGGGGTTCTACGAGCAGTACTTC
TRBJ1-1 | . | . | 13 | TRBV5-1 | CASSVTDLTEAFF | TGCGCCAGCAGCGTTACAGATCTCACTGAAGCTTTCTTT
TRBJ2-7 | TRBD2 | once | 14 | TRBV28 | CASSLAGGTYEQYF | TGTGCCAGCAGTTTAGCGGGAGGAACATACGAGCAGTACTTC
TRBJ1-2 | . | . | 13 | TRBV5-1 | CASSLDQLDGYTF | TGCGCCAGCAGCTTGGATCAGTTAGATGGCTACACCTTC
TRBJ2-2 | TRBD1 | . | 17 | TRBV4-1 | CASSLDRDRGPPGELFF | TGCGCCAGCAGCCTCGACCGGGACAGGGGGCCTCCCGGGGAGCTGTTTTTT
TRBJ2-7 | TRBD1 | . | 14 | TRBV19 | CASSTDRGLSEQYF | TGTGCCAGTAGTACGGACAGGGGGTTAAGCGAGCAGTACTTC
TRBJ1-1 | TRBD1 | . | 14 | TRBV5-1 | CASSLGGTVTEAFF | TGCGCCAGCAGCTTGGGAGGGACAGTCACTGAAGCTTTCTTT
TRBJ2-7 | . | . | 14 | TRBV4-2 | CASSQVQAFWEQYF | TGTGCCAGCAGCCAAGTGCAGGCTTTCTGGGAGCAGTACTTC
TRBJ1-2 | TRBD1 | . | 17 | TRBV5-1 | CASSPGQDISSNYGYTF | TGCGCCAGCAGCCCGGGACAGGATATTTCCTCTAACTATGGCTACACCTTC
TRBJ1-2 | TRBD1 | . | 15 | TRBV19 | CASKGQPRKNYGYTF | TGTGCCAGTAAGGGACAGCCCCGGAAAAACTATGGCTACACCTTC
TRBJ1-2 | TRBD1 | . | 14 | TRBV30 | CAWSSQGASYGYTF | TGTGCCTGGAGCTCACAGGGGGCGAGCTATGGCTACACCTTC
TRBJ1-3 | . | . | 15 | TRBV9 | CASSVSARSGNTIYF | TGTGCCAGCAGCGTGTCCGCTCGCTCTGGAAACACCATATATTTT
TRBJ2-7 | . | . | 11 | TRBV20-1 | CSARDGYEQYF | TGCAGTGCTAGAGATGGCTACGAGCAGTACTTC
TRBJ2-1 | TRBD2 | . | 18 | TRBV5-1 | CASSLVAGARYSYNEQFF | TGCGCCAGCAGCTTGGTAGCGGGGGCAAGATACTCCTACAATGAGCAGTTCTTC
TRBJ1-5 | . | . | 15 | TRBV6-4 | CASRLSHSENQPQHF | TGTGCCAGCAGATTGTCACACTCAGAGAATCAGCCCCAGCATTTT
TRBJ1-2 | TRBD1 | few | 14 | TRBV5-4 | CASSSDRPNYGYTF | TGTGCCAGCAGCTCGGACAGGCCTAACTATGGCTACACCTTC
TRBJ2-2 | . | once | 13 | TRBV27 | CASRPGGAGELFF | TGTGCCAGCCGACCTGGAGGGGCCGGGGAGCTGTTTTTT
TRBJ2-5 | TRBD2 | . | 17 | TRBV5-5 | CASSSPGLAGGVGTQYF | TGTGCCAGCAGCTCACCAGGACTAGCGGGAGGAGTAGGGACCCAGTACTTC
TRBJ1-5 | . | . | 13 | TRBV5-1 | CASSLVPDQPQHF | TGCGCCAGCAGCTTGGTGCCAGATCAGCCCCAGCATTTT
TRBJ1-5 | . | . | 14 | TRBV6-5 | CASSPRGSNQPQHF | TGTGCCAGCAGTCCCCGGGGGTCCAATCAGCCCCAGCATTTT
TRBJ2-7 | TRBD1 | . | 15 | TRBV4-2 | CASSQEGTGPYEQYF | TGTGCCAGCAGCCAAGAAGGGACAGGGCCCTACGAGCAGTACTTC
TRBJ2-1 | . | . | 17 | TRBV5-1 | CASSLSRIGTARNEQFF | TGCGCCAGCAGCTTGTCCCGAATTGGGACCGCGAGGAATGAGCAGTTCTTC
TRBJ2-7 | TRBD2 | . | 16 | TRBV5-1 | CASSFPSGRPTYEQYF | TGCGCCAGCAGCTTTCCTAGCGGGAGGCCTACCTACGAGCAGTACTTC
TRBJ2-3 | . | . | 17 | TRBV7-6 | CASSPVVREWGTDTQYF | TGTGCCAGCAGCCCAGTAGTTAGGGAATGGGGCACAGATACGCAGTATTTT
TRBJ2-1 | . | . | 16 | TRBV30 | CAWSVRGGIGHNEQFF | TGTGCCTGGAGTGTACGGGGAGGAATCGGGCACAATGAGCAGTTCTTC
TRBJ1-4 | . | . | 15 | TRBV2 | CASRAQGYDNEKLFF | TGTGCCAGCCGCGCTCAGGGGTATGATAATGAAAAACTGTTTTTT
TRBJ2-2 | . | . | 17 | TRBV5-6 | CASSPETGRSDTGELFF | TGTGCCAGCAGCCCGGAGACAGGGAGGTCGGACACCGGGGAGCTGTTTTTT
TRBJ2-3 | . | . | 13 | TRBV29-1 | CSVTGPNTDTQYF | TGCAGCGTCACGGGACCTAACACAGATACGCAGTATTTT
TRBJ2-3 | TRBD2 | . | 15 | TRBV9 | CASSVSGINTDTQYF | TGTGCCAGCAGCGTAAGCGGGATTAACACAGATACGCAGTATTTT
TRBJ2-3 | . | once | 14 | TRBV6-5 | CATLSRGATDTQYF | TGTGCCACCCTCTCACGGGGGGCCACAGATACGCAGTATTTT
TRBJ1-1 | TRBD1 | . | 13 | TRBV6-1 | CASRHDRDTEAFF | TGTGCCAGCAGGCATGACAGGGACACTGAAGCTTTCTTT
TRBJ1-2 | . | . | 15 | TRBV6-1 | CASSEGYSSGYGYTF | TGTGCCAGCAGTGAAGGATACAGCAGCGGTTATGGCTACACCTTC
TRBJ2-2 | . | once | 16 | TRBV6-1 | CASSEVGRMNTGELFF | TGTGCCAGCAGTGAAGTCGGGCGGATGAACACCGGGGAGCTGTTTTTT
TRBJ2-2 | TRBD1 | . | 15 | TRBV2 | CASIRTGAPTGELFF | TGTGCCAGCATCCGGACAGGGGCCCCGACCGGGGAGCTGTTTTTT
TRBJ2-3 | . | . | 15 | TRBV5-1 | CASSLGTAEVDTQYF | TGCGCCAGCAGCTTGGGGACAGCAGAAGTAGATACGCAGTATTTT
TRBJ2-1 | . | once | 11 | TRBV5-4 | CASSLVDEQFF | TGTGCCAGCAGCTTGGTGGATGAGCAGTTCTTC
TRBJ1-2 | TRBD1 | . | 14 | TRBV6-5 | CASSNYRGNYGYTF | TGTGCCAGCAGTAATTACAGGGGCAACTATGGCTACACCTTC
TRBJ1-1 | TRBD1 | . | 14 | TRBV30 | CACSTGTGGTEAFF | TGTGCCTGTAGTACCGGGACAGGGGGCACTGAAGCTTTCTTT
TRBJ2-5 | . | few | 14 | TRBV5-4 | CASSLRREQETQYF | TGTGCCAGCAGCTTGAGGAGGGAGCAAGAGACCCAGTACTTC
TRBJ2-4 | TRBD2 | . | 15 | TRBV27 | CASSPWGGAKNIQYF | TGTGCCAGCAGTCCCTGGGGAGGGGCCAAAAACATTCAGTACTTC
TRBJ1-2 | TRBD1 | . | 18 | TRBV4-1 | CASSPKYGTGGDRYGYTF | TGCGCCAGCAGCCCCAAATACGGGACAGGGGGCGACCGCTATGGCTACACCTTC
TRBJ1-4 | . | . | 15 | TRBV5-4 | CASSYSGTTNEKLFF | TGTGCCAGCAGCTACTCAGGGACAACTAATGAAAAACTGTTTTTT
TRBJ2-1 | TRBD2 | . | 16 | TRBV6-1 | CASSEISGRAFNEQFF | TGTGCCAGCAGTGAGATAAGCGGGAGGGCTTTCAATGAGCAGTTCTTC
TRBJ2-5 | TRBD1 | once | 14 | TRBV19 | CASSGTGIMETQYF | TGTGCCAGTAGTGGGACAGGGATAATGGAGACCCAGTACTTC
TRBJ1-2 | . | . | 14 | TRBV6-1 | CASRDSLGLYGYTF | TGTGCCAGCAGGGACAGCTTAGGACTGTATGGCTACACCTTC
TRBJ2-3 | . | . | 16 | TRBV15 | CATSRLGGAGTDTQYF | TGTGCCACCAGCAGACTTGGGGGGGCGGGCACAGATACGCAGTATTTT
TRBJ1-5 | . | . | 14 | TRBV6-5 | CASSYSRGDQPQHF | TGTGCCAGCAGTTACTCGCGAGGGGATCAGCCCCAGCATTTT
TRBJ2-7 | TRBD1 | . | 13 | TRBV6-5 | CASRRDRAYEQYF | TGTGCCAGTCGAAGGGACAGAGCCTACGAGCAGTACTTC
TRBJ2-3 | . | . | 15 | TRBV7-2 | CASSLKRGRTDTQYF | TGTGCCAGCAGCTTGAAACGGGGTCGCACAGATACGCAGTATTTT
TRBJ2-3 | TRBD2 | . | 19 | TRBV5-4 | CASSSGGLAGVQNTDTQYF | TGTGCCAGCAGCTCGGGGGGACTAGCGGGGGTTCAAAACACAGATACGCAGTATTTT
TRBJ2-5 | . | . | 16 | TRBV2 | CASSDPEQRYQETQYF | TGTGCCAGCAGCGATCCAGAACAAAGGTACCAAGAGACCCAGTACTTC
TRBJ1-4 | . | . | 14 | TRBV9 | CASSDRDRDEKLFF | TGTGCCAGCAGCGACAGGGATAGGGATGAAAAACTGTTTTTT
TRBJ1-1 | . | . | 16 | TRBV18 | CASSPKTGRGDDEAFF | TGTGCCAGCTCACCAAAAACAGGGCGGGGAGACGATGAAGCTTTCTTT
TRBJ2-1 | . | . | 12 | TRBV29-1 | CSVDPSIDEQFF | TGCAGCGTTGACCCTAGCATTGATGAGCAGTTCTTC
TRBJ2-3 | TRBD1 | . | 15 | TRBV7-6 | CASSSTGQSTDTQYF | TGTGCCAGCAGCTCAACGGGACAGTCGACAGATACGCAGTATTTT
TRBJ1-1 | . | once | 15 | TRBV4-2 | CASSQDRGGNTEAFF | TGTGCCAGCAGCCAAGATCGGGGGGGGAACACTGAAGCTTTCTTT
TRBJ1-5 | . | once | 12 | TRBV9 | CASSKGDQPQHF | TGTGCCAGCAGCAAGGGAGATCAGCCCCAGCATTTT
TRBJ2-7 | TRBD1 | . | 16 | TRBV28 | CASSLSMDRAAYEQYF | TGTGCCAGCAGTTTATCAATGGACAGGGCAGCCTACGAGCAGTACTTC